These T cell receptor beta chains were read from a single sample in a study of identical twins. In TCRdb, the 5' RACE reads were re-called with MiXCR into one record per CDR3 protein. The sample yields 400,000 to 550,000 distinct CDR3 sequences, around 24% seen once. These same data were also listed under a study on T cells expressing NK-cell markers.

The specimen was CD4+ T cells sorted from blood. These receptors were obtained from a woman in her late teens or twenties in good health. Each CDR3 is given with its conserved first and last residue. The D gene is left open where the match is weak.

v_gene: TRBV6-2/TRBV6-3; j_gene: TRBJ2-3; len: 15; d_gene: .; CDR3aa: CASSYNSGDTDTQYF
v_gene: TRBV7-9; j_gene: TRBJ2-5; len: 16; d_gene: TRBD1; CDR3aa: CASSLSGTGGLETQYF
v_gene: TRBV11-3; j_gene: TRBJ2-1; len: 13; d_gene: .; CDR3aa: CASKAGEFNEQFF
v_gene: TRBV5-1; j_gene: TRBJ2-1; len: 13; d_gene: TRBD1; CDR3aa: CASSWDRPIEQFF
v_gene: TRBV20-1; j_gene: TRBJ2-5; len: 14; d_gene: TRBD2; CDR3aa: CSAKRYTSVETQYF
v_gene: TRBV12-3/TRBV12-4; j_gene: TRBJ2-7; len: 15; d_gene: .; CDR3aa: CASSFRGGVGYEQYF
v_gene: TRBV5-1; j_gene: TRBJ2-3; len: 14; d_gene: .; CDR3aa: CASSPIGGTDTQYF
v_gene: TRBV5-4; j_gene: TRBJ2-3; len: 16; d_gene: TRBD2; CDR3aa: CASSKEREDGTDTQYF
v_gene: TRBV4-3; j_gene: TRBJ1-6; len: 16; d_gene: TRBD1; CDR3aa: CASSEDPGGYNSPLHF
v_gene: TRBV5-1; j_gene: TRBJ1-5; len: 15; d_gene: .; CDR3aa: CASSLNPQGNQPQHF
v_gene: TRBV3-1; j_gene: TRBJ2-7; len: 13; d_gene: .; CDR3aa: CASSANPSYEQYF
v_gene: TRBV29-1; j_gene: TRBJ2-1; len: 14; d_gene: .; CDR3aa: CSVPRGSTWDEQFF
v_gene: TRBV2; j_gene: TRBJ2-3; len: 14; d_gene: .; CDR3aa: CASQEDRTTDTQYF
v_gene: TRBV10-3; j_gene: TRBJ2-1; len: 18; d_gene: TRBD2; CDR3aa: CAISMERSGRWAYNEQFF
v_gene: TRBV7-6; j_gene: TRBJ1-4; len: 15; d_gene: TRBD1; CDR3aa: CASSPGGQGGEKLFF
v_gene: TRBV5-1; j_gene: TRBJ2-2; len: 13; d_gene: .; CDR3aa: CASSPLLTGELFF
v_gene: TRBV3-1; j_gene: TRBJ2-1; len: 14; d_gene: .; CDR3aa: CASSQGSSEREQFF
v_gene: TRBV29-1; j_gene: TRBJ2-1; len: 9; d_gene: .; CDR3aa: CSVGDEQFF
v_gene: TRBV29-1; j_gene: TRBJ2-2; len: 14; d_gene: .; CDR3aa: CSVGTSARTGELFF
v_gene: TRBV15; j_gene: TRBJ2-7; len: 15; d_gene: TRBD2; CDR3aa: CATSQASGRAYEQYF
v_gene: TRBV10-3; j_gene: TRBJ1-5; len: 14; d_gene: TRBD1; CDR3aa: CAISPGQVSQPQHF
v_gene: TRBV12-3/TRBV12-4; j_gene: TRBJ2-2; len: 13; d_gene: .; CDR3aa: CASSPKGRGELFF
v_gene: TRBV4-3; j_gene: TRBJ2-5; len: 13; d_gene: .; CDR3aa: CASSQDTRETQYF
v_gene: TRBV20-1; j_gene: TRBJ2-2; len: 13; d_gene: .; CDR3aa: CSARDQGSGELFF
v_gene: TRBV20-1; j_gene: TRBJ2-1; len: 15; d_gene: .; CDR3aa: CSARAPGLEYNEQFF
v_gene: TRBV2; j_gene: TRBJ2-7; len: 12; d_gene: .; CDR3aa: CASSGVYGEQYF
v_gene: TRBV9; j_gene: TRBJ1-3; len: 14; d_gene: TRBD1; CDR3aa: CASSVGTGRHTIYF
v_gene: TRBV10-3; j_gene: TRBJ2-1; len: 15; d_gene: TRBD2; CDR3aa: CAIRLAGTSYNEQFF
v_gene: TRBV5-1; j_gene: TRBJ2-7; len: 14; d_gene: TRBD1; CDR3aa: CASSFRQGWYEQYF
v_gene: TRBV10-3; j_gene: TRBJ2-7; len: 14; d_gene: .; CDR3aa: CAISQGRSSYEQYF
v_gene: TRBV5-1; j_gene: TRBJ2-7; len: 14; d_gene: TRBD2; CDR3aa: CASSLGPGGYEQYF
v_gene: TRBV5-1; j_gene: TRBJ2-3; len: 13; d_gene: .; CDR3aa: CASSLGPLDTQYF
v_gene: TRBV7-7; j_gene: TRBJ2-1; len: 14; d_gene: TRBD1; CDR3aa: CASSLVGQGSEQFF
v_gene: TRBV11-2; j_gene: TRBJ2-2; len: 17; d_gene: TRBD2; CDR3aa: CASSPQRLAGVSGELFF
v_gene: TRBV6-2/TRBV6-3; j_gene: TRBJ2-1; len: 14; d_gene: TRBD1; CDR3aa: CASATPRGRVEQFF
v_gene: TRBV7-9; j_gene: TRBJ2-3; len: 14; d_gene: TRBD1; CDR3aa: CASSSRDRGDTQYF
v_gene: TRBV21-1; j_gene: TRBJ2-7; len: 14; d_gene: .; CDR3aa: CASSKAGPFYEQYF
v_gene: TRBV7-9; j_gene: TRBJ2-3; len: 14; d_gene: .; CDR3aa: CASSGRWGKDTQYF
v_gene: TRBV10-3; j_gene: TRBJ2-5; len: 13; d_gene: .; CDR3aa: CAISVKYQETQYF
v_gene: TRBV5-1; j_gene: TRBJ2-7; len: 16; d_gene: TRBD1; CDR3aa: CASSLVPPGQGYEQYF
v_gene: TRBV5-6; j_gene: TRBJ1-2; len: 14; d_gene: TRBD1; CDR3aa: CASSLRTGAKGYTF
v_gene: TRBV6-1; j_gene: TRBJ2-3; len: 16; d_gene: .; CDR3aa: CASSPQGTLSTDTQYF
v_gene: TRBV2; j_gene: TRBJ2-7; len: 14; d_gene: .; CDR3aa: CASSERLVSYEQYF
v_gene: TRBV20-1; j_gene: TRBJ2-7; len: 17; d_gene: .; CDR3aa: CSARDVQRLRGGDEQYF
v_gene: TRBV5-1; j_gene: TRBJ1-1; len: 15; d_gene: TRBD1; CDR3aa: CASSPDRGVGTEAFF
v_gene: TRBV6-5; j_gene: TRBJ2-1; len: 13; d_gene: .; CDR3aa: CASSYVGLDEQFF
v_gene: TRBV6-1; j_gene: TRBJ2-2; len: 15; d_gene: TRBD1; CDR3aa: CASRHRGLDTGELFF